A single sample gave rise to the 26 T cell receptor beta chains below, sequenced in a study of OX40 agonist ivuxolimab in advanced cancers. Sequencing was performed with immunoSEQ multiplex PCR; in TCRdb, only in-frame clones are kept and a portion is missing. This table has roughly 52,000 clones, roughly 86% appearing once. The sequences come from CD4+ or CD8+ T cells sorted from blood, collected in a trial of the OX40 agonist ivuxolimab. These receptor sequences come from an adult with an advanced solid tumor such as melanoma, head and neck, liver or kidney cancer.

The CDR3 DNA follows: TGCGCCAGCAGCTTGGATGCTGGCGGCAATGAGCAGTTCTTC. Translated: CASSLDAGGNEQFF. The rearrangement links TRBV5-1 to TRBJ2-1; D is unresolved. In germline, CDR1 is SGHRS, CDR2 YFSETQ. Trimming removed 0 bases from V and 6 bases from J, with 10 bases in between. The CDR3 is 14 amino acids.

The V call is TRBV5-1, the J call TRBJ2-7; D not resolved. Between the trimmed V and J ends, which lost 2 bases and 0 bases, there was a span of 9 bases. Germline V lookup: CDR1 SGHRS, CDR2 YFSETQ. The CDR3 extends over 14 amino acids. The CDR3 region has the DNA TGCGCCAGCAGCTTCTACGGTAGCTCCTACGAGCAGTACTTC. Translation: CASSFYGSSYEQYF.

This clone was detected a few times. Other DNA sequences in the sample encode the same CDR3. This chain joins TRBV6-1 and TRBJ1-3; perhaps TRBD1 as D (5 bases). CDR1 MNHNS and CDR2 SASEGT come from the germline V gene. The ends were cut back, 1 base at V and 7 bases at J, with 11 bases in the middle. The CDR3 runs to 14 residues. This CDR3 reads CASSEGQGRNTIYF. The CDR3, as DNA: TGTGCCAGCAGTGAAGGCCAGGGACGGAACACCATATATTTT.

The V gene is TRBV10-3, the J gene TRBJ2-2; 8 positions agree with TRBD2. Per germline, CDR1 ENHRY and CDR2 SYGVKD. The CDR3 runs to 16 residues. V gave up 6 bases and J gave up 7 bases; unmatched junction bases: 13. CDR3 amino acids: CAISKLSGRGGGELFF. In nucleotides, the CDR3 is TGTGCCATCAGCAAGCTAAGCGGGAGAGGGGGCGGGGAGCTGTTTTTT.

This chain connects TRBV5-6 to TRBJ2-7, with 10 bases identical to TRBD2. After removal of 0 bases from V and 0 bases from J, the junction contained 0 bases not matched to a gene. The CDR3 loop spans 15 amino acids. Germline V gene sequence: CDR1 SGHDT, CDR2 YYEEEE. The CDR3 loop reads CASSLGLAGSYEQYF. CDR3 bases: TGTGCCAGCAGCTTGGGACTAGCGGGCTCCTACGAGCAGTACTTC.

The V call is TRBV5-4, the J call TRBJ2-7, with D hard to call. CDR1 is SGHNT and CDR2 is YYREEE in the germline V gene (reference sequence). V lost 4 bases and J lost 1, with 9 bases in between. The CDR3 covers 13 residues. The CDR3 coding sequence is TGTGCCAGCAGCCCTCAAGATTCCTACGAGCAGTACTTC. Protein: CASSPQDSYEQYF.

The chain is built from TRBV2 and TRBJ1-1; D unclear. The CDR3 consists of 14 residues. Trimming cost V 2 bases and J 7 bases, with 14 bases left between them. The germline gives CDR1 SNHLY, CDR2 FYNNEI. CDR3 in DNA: TGTGCCAGCAGTGAAAGGAGGGTAGTGGATGAAGCTTTCTTT. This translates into CASSERRVVDEAFF.

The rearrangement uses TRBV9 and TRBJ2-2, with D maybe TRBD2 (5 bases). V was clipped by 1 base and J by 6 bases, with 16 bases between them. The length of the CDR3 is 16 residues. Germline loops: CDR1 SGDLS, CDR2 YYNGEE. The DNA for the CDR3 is TGTGCCAGCAGCGTAAGGAAGGGAGCGGATGCCGGGGAGCTGTTTTTT. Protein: CASSVRKGADAGELFF. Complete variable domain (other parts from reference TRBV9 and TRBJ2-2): DSGVTQTPKHLITATGQRVTLRCSPRSGDLSVYWYQQSLDQGLQFLIQYYNGEERAKGNILERFSAQQFPDLHSELNLSSLELGDSALYFCASSVRKGADAGELFFGEGSRLTVL.

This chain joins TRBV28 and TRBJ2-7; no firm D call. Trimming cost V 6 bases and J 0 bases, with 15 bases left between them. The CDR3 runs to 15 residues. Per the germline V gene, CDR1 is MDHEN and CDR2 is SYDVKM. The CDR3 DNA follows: TGTGCCAGCAGCCTAGGCGGTGCCCGCTCCTACGAGCAGTACTTC. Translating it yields CASSLGGARSYEQYF.

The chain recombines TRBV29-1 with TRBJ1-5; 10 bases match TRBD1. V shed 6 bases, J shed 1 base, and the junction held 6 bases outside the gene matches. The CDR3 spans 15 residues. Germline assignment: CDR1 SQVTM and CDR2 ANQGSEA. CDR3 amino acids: CSVTGGSGSNQPQHF. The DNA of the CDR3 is TGCAGCGTGACAGGGGGCTCCGGGAGCAATCAGCCCCAGCATTTT.

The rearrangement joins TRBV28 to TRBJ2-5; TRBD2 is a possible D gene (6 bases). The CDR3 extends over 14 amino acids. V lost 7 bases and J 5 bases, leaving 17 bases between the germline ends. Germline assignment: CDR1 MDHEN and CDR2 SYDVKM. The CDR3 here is CASKIGDSSETQYF. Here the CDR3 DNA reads TGTGCCAGCAAAATTGGGGACTCCTCGGAGACCCAGTACTTC.

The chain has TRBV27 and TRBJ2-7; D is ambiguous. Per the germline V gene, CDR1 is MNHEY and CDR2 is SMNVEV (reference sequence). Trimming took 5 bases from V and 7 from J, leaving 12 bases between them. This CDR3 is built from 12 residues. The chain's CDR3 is CASSDFRREQYF. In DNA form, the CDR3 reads TGTGCCAGCAGTGATTTCAGAAGGGAGCAGTACTTC.

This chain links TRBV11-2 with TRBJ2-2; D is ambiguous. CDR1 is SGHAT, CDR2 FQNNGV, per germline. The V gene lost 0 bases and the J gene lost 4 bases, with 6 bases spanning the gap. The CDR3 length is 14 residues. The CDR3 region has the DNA TGTGCCAGCAGCTTAGAAGGAATCACCGGGGAGCTGTTTTTT. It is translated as CASSLEGITGELFF.

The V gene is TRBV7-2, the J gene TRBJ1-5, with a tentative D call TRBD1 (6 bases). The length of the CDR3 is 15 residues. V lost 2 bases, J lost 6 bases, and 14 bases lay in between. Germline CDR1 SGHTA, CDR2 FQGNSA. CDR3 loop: CASSLNSGAGQPQHF. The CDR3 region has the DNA TGTGCCAGCAGCTTAAATTCAGGGGCGGGTCAGCCCCAGCATTTT.

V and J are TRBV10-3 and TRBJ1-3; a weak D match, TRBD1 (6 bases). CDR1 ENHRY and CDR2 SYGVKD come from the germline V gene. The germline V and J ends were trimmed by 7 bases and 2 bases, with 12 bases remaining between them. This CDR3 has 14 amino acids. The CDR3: CAITQQGTGNTIYF. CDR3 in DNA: TGTGCCATCACTCAACAGGGAACTGGAAACACCATATATTTT.

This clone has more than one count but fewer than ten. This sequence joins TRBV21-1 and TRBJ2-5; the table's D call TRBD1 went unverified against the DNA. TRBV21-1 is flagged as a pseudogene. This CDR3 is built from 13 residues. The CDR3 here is CASSRQYQETQYF. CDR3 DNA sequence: TGTGCCAGCAGCAGACAGTACCAAGAGACCCAGTACTTC.

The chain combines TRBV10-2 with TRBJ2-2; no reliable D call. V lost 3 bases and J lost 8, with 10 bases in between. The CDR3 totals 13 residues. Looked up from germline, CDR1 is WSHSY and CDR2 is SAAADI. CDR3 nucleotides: TGCGCCAGCAGTGAATTTGTTACGGGGGAGCTGTTTTTT. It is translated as CASSEFVTGELFF.

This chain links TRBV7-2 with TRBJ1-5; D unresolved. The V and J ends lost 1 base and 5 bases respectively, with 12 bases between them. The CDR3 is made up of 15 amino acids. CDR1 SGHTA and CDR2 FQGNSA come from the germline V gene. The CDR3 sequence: CASSLESGPYQPQHF. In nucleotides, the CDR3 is TGTGCCAGCAGCTTAGAGTCCGGACCCTATCAGCCCCAGCATTTT.

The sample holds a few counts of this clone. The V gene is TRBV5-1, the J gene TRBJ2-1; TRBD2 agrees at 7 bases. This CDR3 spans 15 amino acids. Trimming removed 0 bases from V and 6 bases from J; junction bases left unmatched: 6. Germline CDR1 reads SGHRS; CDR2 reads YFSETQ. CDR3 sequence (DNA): TGCGCCAGCAGCTTGGGGGAGGGCCGGGGCAATGAGCAGTTCTTC. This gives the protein CASSLGEGRGNEQFF.

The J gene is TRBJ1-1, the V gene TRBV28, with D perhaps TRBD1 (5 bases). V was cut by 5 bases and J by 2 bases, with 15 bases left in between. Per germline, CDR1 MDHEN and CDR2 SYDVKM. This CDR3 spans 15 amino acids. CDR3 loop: CASSPPGQENTEAFF. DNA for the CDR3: TGTGCCAGCAGTCCCCCGGGGCAGGAAAACACTGAAGCTTTCTTT.

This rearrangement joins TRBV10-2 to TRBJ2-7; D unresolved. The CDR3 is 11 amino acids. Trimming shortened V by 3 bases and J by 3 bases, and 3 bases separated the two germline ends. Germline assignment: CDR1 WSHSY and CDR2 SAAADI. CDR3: CASSENYEQYF. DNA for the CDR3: TGCGCCAGCAGTGAAAACTACGAGCAGTACTTC.

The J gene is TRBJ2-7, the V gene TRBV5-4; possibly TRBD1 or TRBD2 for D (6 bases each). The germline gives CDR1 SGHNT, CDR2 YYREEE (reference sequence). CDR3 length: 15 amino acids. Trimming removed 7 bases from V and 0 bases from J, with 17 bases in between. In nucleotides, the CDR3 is TGTGCCAGCTGCGAGGGGGGCGCCTACTCCTACGAGCAGTACTTC. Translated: CASCEGGAYSYEQYF.

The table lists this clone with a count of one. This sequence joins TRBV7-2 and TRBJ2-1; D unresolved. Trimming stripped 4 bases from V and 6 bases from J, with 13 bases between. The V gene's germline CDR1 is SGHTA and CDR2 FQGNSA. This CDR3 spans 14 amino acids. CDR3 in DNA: TGTGCCAGCAGCTCAATAGGACGGTTCAATGAGCAGTTCTTC. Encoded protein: CASSSIGRFNEQFF.

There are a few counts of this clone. The CDR3 DNA reads TGCGCCAGCAGTGAATCGGGCAAAGGTGTGCTACCCCGCGATGAGCAGTTCTTC. As protein: CASSESGKGVLPRDEQFF. The chain joins TRBV10-2 to TRBJ2-1; D uncertain. This CDR3 spans 18 amino acids. The germline V gene encodes CDR1 WSHSY and CDR2 SAAADI. V was trimmed by 3 bases and J by 8 bases, leaving 26 bases between them.

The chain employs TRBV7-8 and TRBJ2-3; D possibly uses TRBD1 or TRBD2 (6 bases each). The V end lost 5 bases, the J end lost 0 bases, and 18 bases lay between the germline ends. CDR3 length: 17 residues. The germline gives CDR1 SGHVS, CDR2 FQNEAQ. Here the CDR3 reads CASSPGAVLPSTDTQYF. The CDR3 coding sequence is TGTGCCAGCAGCCCGGGGGCTGTTCTTCCTAGCACAGATACGCAGTATTTT.

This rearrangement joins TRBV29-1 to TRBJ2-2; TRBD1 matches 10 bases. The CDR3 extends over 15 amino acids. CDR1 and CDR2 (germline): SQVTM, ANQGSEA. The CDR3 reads CSARDIGQGGGELFF. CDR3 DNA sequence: TGCAGTGCTAGAGACATAGGACAGGGGGGCGGGGAGCTGTTTTTT.